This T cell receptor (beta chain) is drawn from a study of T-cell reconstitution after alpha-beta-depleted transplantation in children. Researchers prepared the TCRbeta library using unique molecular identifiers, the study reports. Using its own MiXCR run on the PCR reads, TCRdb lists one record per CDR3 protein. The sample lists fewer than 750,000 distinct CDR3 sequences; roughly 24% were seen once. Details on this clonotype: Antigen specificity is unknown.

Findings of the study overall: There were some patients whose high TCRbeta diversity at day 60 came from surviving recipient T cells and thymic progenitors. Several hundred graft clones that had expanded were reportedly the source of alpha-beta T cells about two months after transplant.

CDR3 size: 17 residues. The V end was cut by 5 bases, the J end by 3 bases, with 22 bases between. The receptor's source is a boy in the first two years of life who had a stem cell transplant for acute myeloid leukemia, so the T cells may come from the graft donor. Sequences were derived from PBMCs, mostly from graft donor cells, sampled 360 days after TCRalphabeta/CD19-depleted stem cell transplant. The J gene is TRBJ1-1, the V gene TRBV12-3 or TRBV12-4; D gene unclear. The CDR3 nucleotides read TGTGCCAGCAGTCTCAGACGGGTCCCTAGTAAGGACACTGAAGCTTTCTTT. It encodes CASSLRRVPSKDTEAFF.